These 24 T cell receptor beta chains were sequenced from one sample in a study of cytomegalovirus exposure and HLA in healthy donors. Both 60 Vbeta primers and 13 Jbeta primers went into the PCR. Generated by immunoSEQ multiplex PCR, the TCRdb table keeps only in-frame clones and is missing some. This sample's table has tens of thousands of clones. What was sequenced was PBMCs. The receptors originated from a man aged 50 to 60 in good health and CMV-seronegative.

The rearrangement links TRBV7-9 to TRBJ2-3; 9 nucleotides line up with TRBD1. Per the germline V gene, CDR1 is SEHNR and CDR2 is FQNEAQ (reference sequence). The CDR3 totals 16 residues. J gave up 1 base and V 6 bases, and 8 bases lay outside the gene matches. This chain's CDR3 is CASRETGGRGTDTQYF. The CDR3 nucleotides are TGTGCCAGCAGGGAAACAGGGGGCCGCGGCACAGATACGCAGTATTTT.

The V and J genes are TRBV7-2 and TRBJ2-7; TRBD1 matches at 9 bases. Germline-derived CDR1 and CDR2 are SGHTA and FQGNSA. The CDR3 contains 14 residues. Germline trimming cut 6 bases from V and 3 bases from J; bases unmatched to any gene: 6. The CDR3 reads CASRPTGGGYEQYF. For the CDR3, the DNA is TGTGCCAGCAGACCGACAGGGGGTGGCTACGAGCAGTACTTC.

CDR3 region: CASSQDMLERQYF. The CDR3 DNA sequence: TGCGCCAGCAGCCAAGATATGCTAGAACGGCAGTATTTT. The genes are TRBV4-3 and TRBJ2-3; the D is unclear. Trimming took 0 bases from V and 11 from J, leaving 12 bases between them. Germline V gene sequence: CDR1 LGHNA, CDR2 YSLEER. CDR3 length: 13 residues.

The rearrangement links TRBV5-1 to TRBJ2-7, with 12 positions matching TRBD2. The CDR3 sequence is 16 residues long. Trimming cost V 5 bases and J 1 base; bases outside gene matches: 7. From germline, CDR1 is SGHRS and CDR2 YFSETQ. CDR3 bases: TGCGCCAGCAGTGGTCTAGCGGGGGGGCCTTCCTACGAGCAGTACTTC. Amino acid sequence: CASSGLAGGPSYEQYF.

The genes are TRBV20-1 and TRBJ2-3, with no clear D. CDR1 is DFQATT, CDR2 SNEGSKA, per germline (reference sequence). Trimming cost V 6 bases and J 6 bases, with 7 bases left between them. CDR3 length equals 10 residues. In DNA form, the CDR3 reads TGCAGTGCCGTGGAGGATACGCAGTATTTT. Translated, it gives CSAVEDTQYF.

This chain links TRBV11-2 with TRBJ1-6; TRBD1 is a possible D gene (5 bases). This CDR3 spans 15 amino acids. Trimming cost V 1 base and J 7 bases, with 11 bases left between them. The germline CDR1 and CDR2 sequences are SGHAT and FQNNGV. The CDR3 DNA follows: TGTGCCAGCAGCTTAGCGGCAGGGTACAATTCACCCCTCCACTTT. This codes for CASSLAAGYNSPLHF. Looking up the rest from reference TRBV11-2 and TRBJ1-6 gives the full variable domain: EAGVAQSPRYKIIEKRQSVAFWCNPISGHATLYWYQQILGQGPKLLIQFQNNGVVDDSQLPKDRFSAERLKGVDSTLKIQPAKLEDSAVYLCASSLAAGYNSPLHFGNGTRLTVT.

This chain connects TRBV5-1 to TRBJ2-7; 9 bases map to TRBD1. CDR3 length: 14 residues. The germline CDR1 and CDR2 sequences are SGHRS and YFSETQ. The V segment lost 0 bases and the J segment 5 bases; nucleotides outside the gene matches: 3. CDR3 sequence reads: CASSLDRGLDEQYF. The CDR3 DNA reads as TGCGCCAGCAGCTTGGACAGGGGGCTCGACGAGCAGTACTTC.

The chain carries TRBV12-5 and TRBJ1-1, with TRBD1 matching 11 bases. This CDR3 is 14 amino acids long. Trimming cost V 3 bases and J 10 bases; bases outside gene matches: 7. CDR1 is LGHNT, CDR2 FRNRAP, per germline. CDR3 region: CASGFSGTGGRAFF. The CDR3 DNA reads TGTGCTAGTGGTTTCTCCGGGACAGGGGGGAGAGCTTTCTTT. Based on the CDR3 plus reference TRBV12-5 and TRBJ1-1, the full variable domain is DARVTQTPRHKVTEMGQEVTMRCQPILGHNTVFWYRQTMMQGLELLAYFRNRAPLDDSGMPKDRFSAEMPDATLATLKIQPSEPRDSAVYFCASGFSGTGGRAFFGQGTRLTVV.

The CDR3: CASRTVNTEAFF. CDR3 nucleotide sequence: TGTGCCTCCCGGACAGTGAACACTGAAGCTTTCTTT. This chain links TRBV6-1 with TRBJ1-1, with D possibly being TRBD1 (6 bases). Trimming pared 11 bases from V and 0 bases from J, leaving 10 bases between. CDR3 size: 12 residues. The V gene's germline CDR1 is MNHNS and CDR2 SASEGT.

The genes are TRBV11-3 and TRBJ2-7; D might be TRBD1 (6 bases). Germline-derived CDR1 and CDR2 are SGHNT and YENEEA. V lost 5 bases, J lost 3 bases, and 8 bases lay in between. This CDR3 comprises 12 residues. The CDR3 region has the DNA TGTGCCAGCAGCGACAGGATCTACGAGCAGTACTTC. Translated, it gives CASSDRIYEQYF.

The rearrangement uses TRBV2 and TRBJ1-5, with D unclear. This CDR3 contains 15 residues. Between the trimmed V and J ends, which lost 6 bases and 0 bases, there was a span of 12 bases. Germline CDR1 SNHLY, CDR2 FYNNEI. The CDR3 protein is CASRSQSYSNQPQHF. CDR3 bases: TGTGCCAGCAGGTCACAGAGTTATAGCAATCAGCCCCAGCATTTT.

The J gene is TRBJ2-3, the V gene TRBV10-1; perhaps TRBD2 as D (5 bases). Germline CDR1 and CDR2: WNHNN and SYGVQD (reference sequence). Between the trimmed V and J ends, which lost 0 bases and 7 bases, there was a span of 20 bases. This CDR3 is built from 17 residues. The CDR3: CASSESRGRGISNTQYF. CDR3 nucleotides: TGCGCCAGCAGTGAGTCGAGAGGGCGCGGAATCTCAAATACGCAGTATTTT.

The genes are TRBV6-5 and TRBJ1-1; 8 bases match TRBD1. After removal of 3 bases from V and 5 bases from J, the junction contained 5 bases not matched to a gene. Germline values: CDR1 MNHEY, CDR2 SVGAGI. This CDR3 has 14 residues. CDR3 bases: TGTGCCAGCAGTTATCAGGGGGCGTATACTGAAGCTTTCTTT. Encoded protein: CASSYQGAYTEAFF.

The chain links TRBV29-1 to TRBJ1-1, with a weak D call TRBD1 (5 bases). CDR1 is SQVTM and CDR2 is ANQGSEA in the germline V gene. V was shortened by 6 bases and J by 5 bases, with 10 bases between the two germline ends. CDR3 length: 11 residues. In DNA, the CDR3 is TGCAGCGTACAGGTATGGACTGAAGCTTTCTTT. This gives the protein CSVQVWTEAFF.

This chain uses TRBV7-9 with TRBJ2-5; no definite D call. The CDR3 covers 12 residues. Trimming cost V 5 bases and J 4 bases, with 8 bases left between them. From germline, CDR1 is SEHNR and CDR2 FQNEAQ (reference sequence). For the CDR3, the DNA is TGTGCCAGCAGCCAACGGGTAGAGACCCAGTACTTC. This encodes CASSQRVETQYF.

The rearrangement links TRBV9 to TRBJ1-4; a weak D match, TRBD1 (5 bases). Germline-derived CDR1 and CDR2 are SGDLS and YYNGEE. The CDR3 is 15 residues long. Trimming cost V 4 bases and J 3 bases, with 13 bases left between them. CDR3 coding DNA: TGTGCCAGCAGCCGAAGGGGTTATTCTAATGAAAAACTGTTTTTT. Translation: CASSRRGYSNEKLFF. Using reference TRBV9 and TRBJ1-4 for the parts outside the CDR3, the full variable domain is DSGVTQTPKHLITATGQRVTLRCSPRSGDLSVYWYQQSLDQGLQFLIQYYNGEERAKGNILERFSAQQFPDLHSELNLSSLELGDSALYFCASSRRGYSNEKLFFGSGTQLSVL.

The genes are TRBV28 and TRBJ1-2, with unresolved D. The CDR3 length is 13 residues. Trimming took 2 bases from V and 3 from J, leaving 7 bases between them. Germline loops: CDR1 MDHEN, CDR2 SYDVKM. CDR3 in DNA: TGTGCCAGCAGTTTAGCGGCCGACTATGGCTACACCTTC. Protein sequence: CASSLAADYGYTF.

The chain carries TRBV27 and TRBJ1-5; D may be TRBD1 (5 bases). The CDR3 consists of 13 residues. V dropped 5 bases and J dropped 5 bases, with 10 bases sitting between them. Per the germline V gene, CDR1 is MNHEY and CDR2 is SMNVEV (reference sequence). The CDR3 DNA sequence: TGTGCCAGCAGTCAAGCCAGGGATCAGCCCCAGCATTTT. This translates into CASSQARDQPQHF.

The genes are TRBV10-3 and TRBJ2-7; 8 bases line up with TRBD1. From germline, CDR1 is ENHRY and CDR2 SYGVKD. The CDR3 contains 14 residues. Trimming removed 6 bases from V and 1 base from J; junction bases left unmatched: 5. CDR3 nucleotides: TGTGCCATCAGAGAGACAGGGGAGTCCTACGAGCAGTACTTC. Its translation is CAIRETGESYEQYF.

V usage is TRBV28 and J usage is TRBJ1-1; D remains ambiguous. From germline, CDR1 is MDHEN and CDR2 SYDVKM. V was cut by 3 bases and J by 7 bases, with 18 bases left in between. The CDR3 is made up of 15 amino acids. CDR3 residues: CASSFPGEGGGEAFF. The DNA of the CDR3 is TGTGCCAGCAGTTTCCCCGGGGAAGGAGGTGGTGAAGCTTTCTTT.

The chain couples TRBV11-2 to TRBJ2-7; no definite D call. Germline values: CDR1 SGHAT, CDR2 FQNNGV. Between the trimmed V and J ends, which lost 3 bases and 4 bases, there was a span of 4 bases. The CDR3 runs to 11 residues. The CDR3 sequence: CASSFKYEQYF. CDR3 bases: TGTGCCAGCAGCTTTAAATACGAGCAGTACTTC.

This CDR3 reads CASSNQGNNEKLFF. The CDR3 DNA reads TGTGCCAGTTCGAACCAGGGGAACAATGAAAAACTGTTTTTT. The chain has TRBV19 and TRBJ1-4; a possible D gene is TRBD1 (6 bases). Germline values: CDR1 LNHDA, CDR2 SQIVND (reference sequence). The CDR3 is made up of 14 amino acids. Trimming shortened V by 8 bases and J by 5 bases, and 15 bases separated the two germline ends.

V and J are TRBV18 and TRBJ1-2; 9 bases agree with TRBD1. The CDR3 loop spans 15 amino acids. Germline V CDR1 and CDR2: KGHSH, LQKENI. The V and J ends lost 1 base and 4 bases, in that order; junction bases with no gene match: 4. Written as DNA, the CDR3 is TGTGCCAGCTCACCACGGACAGGGGAGGGCTATGGCTACACCTTC. Translated, it gives CASSPRTGEGYGYTF. Combining the CDR3 with reference TRBV18 and TRBJ1-2 gives the whole variable domain NAGVMQNPRHLVRRRGQEARLRCSPMKGHSHVYWYRQLPEEGLKFMVYLQKENIIDESGMPKERFSAEFPKEGPSILRIQQVVRGDSAAYFCASSPRTGEGYGYTFGSGTRLTVV.

J is TRBJ2-1 and V is TRBV28; D not certain. Germline CDR1 is MDHEN and CDR2 is SYDVKM. The V end was cut by 2 bases, the J end by 3 bases, with 8 bases between. The CDR3 spans 14 residues. CDR3 DNA sequence: TGTGCCAGCAGTTTAATGTTTAGCTACAATGAGCAGTTCTTC. Residues: CASSLMFSYNEQFF.